This T cell receptor (beta chain) was observed in a study of regulatory T cells in long-lasting Graves disease. Findings of the study overall: For persistent Graves' patients, TCR diversity was lower than for newly diagnosed ones.

Time point: persistent/refractory GD, antithyroid drugs over 5 years with positive TRAb. Isolated PBMC RNA provided the starting material for the TCR library. The patient group derived from an endocrinology department in Xi'an, China. CDR3 length: 16 residues. CDR1 is SGHAT and CDR2 is FQNNGV in the germline V gene. Trimming cost V 6 bases and J 4 bases, with 18 bases left between them. TCR beta libraries were built with iRepertoire HTBI primers and Arm-PCR of CDR3 regions. TCRdb passed the multiplex PCR reads through MiXCR, listing each CDR3 protein once. Here the sample spans about 470,000 distinct CDR3 sequences, under 25% being singletons. This clonotype was seen repeatedly, ten times or more. Its antigen is unidentified.

This clonotype was sampled from a female donor with Graves disease. The sequencing used peripheral blood mononuclear cells (PBMCs), collected when the disease was refractory, from a patient treated with antithyroid drugs. The chain uses TRBV11-2 and TRBJ2-2; no clear D gene. Here the CDR3 reads CASRPIRMARTGELFF. CDR3 in DNA: TGTGCCAGCAGACCCATTCGCATGGCACGCACCGGGGAGCTGTTTTTT.